The TCR beta chain under discussion was sequenced for a study of cytomegalovirus exposure and HLA in healthy donors. The germline V gene has CDR1 SGHVS and CDR2 FNYEAQ. The CDR3 extends over 15 amino acids. Trimming stripped 5 bases from V and 0 bases from J, with 12 bases between. Researchers ran the PCR with 60 Vbeta and 13 Jbeta primers. TCRdb's copy holds only in-frame clones and misses some; the assay was immunoSEQ multiplex PCR. Reported are about 53,000 clones; the ten largest clones contain around 12%. Input material: PBMCs. This TCR came from a man between 18 and 29 years old in good health and CMV-seropositive. The rearrangement links TRBV7-6 to TRBJ2-3; D might be TRBD2 (5 bases). CDR3 coding DNA: TGTGCCAGCAGCATTTTCAGCGGTAGCACAGATACGCAGTATTTT. Its protein product is CASSIFSGSTDTQYF. The full variable domain, in which reference TRBV7-6 and TRBJ2-3 provide the parts outside the CDR3, is GAGVSQSPRYKVTKRGQDVALRCDPISGHVSLYWYRQALGQGPEFLTYFNYEAQQDKSGLPNDRFSAERPEGSISTLTIQRTEQRDSAMYRCASSIFSGSTDTQYFGPGTRLTVL.